The 19 T cell receptor beta chains in this list originate from one sample, sequenced in a study of cytomegalovirus exposure and HLA in healthy donors. Produced via immunoSEQ multiplex PCR; TCRdb's table is partial and in-frame only. The table has about 120,000 clones, approximately 90% seen once. The sample taken for sequencing was PBMCs. These receptors all stem from a woman younger than 30 in good health and CMV-seronegative.

This sequence joins TRBV7-2 and TRBJ2-2, with a tentative D call TRBD2 (5 bases). Germline V lookup: CDR1 SGHTA, CDR2 FQGNSA. CDR3 length: 16 residues. V lost 2 bases to trimming and J lost 4 bases, with 14 bases between them. CDR3 in amino acids: CASSLQTIWGTGELFF. CDR3 in DNA: TGTGCCAGCAGCTTACAGACTATCTGGGGCACCGGGGAGCTGTTTTTT.

This rearrangement joins TRBV2 to TRBJ2-3; D gene uncertain. V was shortened by 7 bases and J by 1 base, with 18 bases between the two germline ends. This CDR3 is 16 amino acids long. Germline V lookup: CDR1 SNHLY, CDR2 FYNNEI. CDR3 loop: CASKPDRVVGTDTQYF. CDR3 sequence (DNA): TGTGCCAGCAAACCCGACCGGGTGGTTGGCACAGATACGCAGTATTTT.

The rearrangement joins TRBV28 to TRBJ1-2, with 7 positions matching TRBD1. Trimming removed 3 bases from V and 8 bases from J; junction bases left unmatched: 3. Germline V gene data show CDR1 as MDHEN and CDR2 as SYDVKM. CDR3 size: 12 residues. Written as DNA, the CDR3 is TGTGCCAGCAGTTTGACAGGGCGCGGCTACACCTTC. Amino acid sequence: CASSLTGRGYTF.

V is TRBV18 and J is TRBJ2-7; TRBD1 aligns across 9 bases. This CDR3 is built from 14 residues. V dropped 3 bases and J dropped 4; count of bases not matched to a gene: 4. Germline V lookup: CDR1 KGHSH, CDR2 LQKENI. CDR3 in amino acids: CASSPGQGFYEQYF. The CDR3 DNA follows: TGTGCCAGCTCACCGGGACAGGGTTTTTACGAGCAGTACTTC.

V usage is TRBV7-9 and J usage is TRBJ1-2, with D perhaps matching TRBD1 (6 bases). From germline, CDR1 is SEHNR and CDR2 FQNEAQ (reference sequence). The V gene lost 3 bases and the J gene lost 4 bases, with 9 bases spanning the gap. This CDR3 is built from 13 residues. The chain's CDR3 is CASSFTGSYGYTF. In DNA form, the CDR3 reads TGTGCCAGCAGCTTCACAGGGTCCTATGGCTACACCTTC. Based on the CDR3 plus reference TRBV7-9 and TRBJ1-2, the full variable domain is DTGVSQNPRHKITKRGQNVTFRCDPISEHNRLYWYRQTLGQGPEFLTYFQNEAQLEKSRLLSDRFSAERPKGSFSTLEIQRTEQGDSAMYLCASSFTGSYGYTFGSGTRLTVV.

This rearrangement joins TRBV4-1 to TRBJ2-5; no firm D call. In germline, CDR1 is MGHRA, CDR2 YSYEKL. Trimming cost V 0 bases and J 14 bases, with 13 bases left between them. The CDR3 consists of 12 residues. For the CDR3, the DNA is TGCGCCAGCAGCCAAGATCGTGAGTTACGTTACTTC. Residues: CASSQDRELRYF.

V gene TRBV2 combines with J gene TRBJ1-2; 7 bases line up with TRBD1. CDR3 size: 12 residues. Germline V gives CDR1 SNHLY, CDR2 FYNNEI. Losses at the gene ends were 2 bases for V and 6 bases for J; bases not matched to a gene: 0. The CDR3 coding sequence is TGTGCCAGCAGTGAAACAGGGGATGGCTACACCTTC. Translated, it gives CASSETGDGYTF.

A word on this clone: At one end, the junction sequence differs from germline, possibly due to a read error. The sample contains more than one DNA sequence encoding this CDR3. The chain links TRBV7-7 to TRBJ2-3; D is undetermined. This CDR3 has 14 residues. Germline CDR1 SSHAT, CDR2 FNYEAQ (reference sequence). The CDR3 DNA follows: TGTGCTAGCAGCCCCGGTCAGGGCACAGATACGCAGTATTTT. Translation: CASSPGQGTDTQYF.

The CDR3 reads CASSQGGRDTGELFF. DNA of the CDR3: TGCGCCAGCAGCCAAGGGGGCAGGGACACCGGGGAGCTGTTTTTT. The chain recombines TRBV5-1 with TRBJ2-2, with 7 bases aligning to TRBD1. Germline trimming cut 4 bases from V and 3 bases from J; bases unmatched to any gene: 6. The germline gives CDR1 SGHRS, CDR2 YFSETQ. The CDR3 is 15 amino acids.

The CDR3 loop reads CASPAGGNNQPQHF. In nucleotides, the CDR3 is TGTGCCTCCCCGGCAGGGGGCAACAATCAGCCCCAGCATTTT. The gene calls are TRBV30 and TRBJ1-5; 8 nucleotides match TRBD1. CDR3 length equals 14 residues. In germline, CDR1 is GTSNPN, CDR2 SVGIG (reference sequence). V trimming: 7 bases; J trimming: 3 bases; junction bases outside the gene matches: 8. The full variable domain, with the rest looked up from reference TRBV30 and TRBJ1-5, is SQTIHQWPATLVQPVGSPLSLECTVEGTSNPNLYWYRQAAGRGLQLLFYSVGIGQISSEVPQNLSASRPQDRQFILSSKKLLLSDSGFYLCASPAGGNNQPQHFGDGTRLSIL.

This clone occurred once. The V and J genes are TRBV6-6 and TRBJ1-1, with TRBD1 identical over 7 bases. The CDR3 runs 16 residues. V dropped 6 bases and J dropped 0; count of bases not matched to a gene: 10. Per the germline V gene, CDR1 is MNHNY and CDR2 is SVGAGI (reference sequence). CDR3 bases: TGTGCCAGCAGCCAAAACAGGGGATTTATGAACACTGAAGCTTTCTTT. It encodes CASSQNRGFMNTEAFF.

This clone was seen once. The chain joins TRBV15 to TRBJ2-7; maybe TRBD1 (5 bases). This CDR3 region has 14 residues. V gave up 3 bases and J gave up 0 bases, with 9 bases separating them. Looked up from germline, CDR1 is LNHNV and CDR2 is YYDKDF (reference sequence). CDR3 sequence reads: CATSRDIYSYEQYF. CDR3 sequence (DNA): TGTGCCACCAGCAGGGACATTTACTCCTACGAGCAGTACTTC.

This clone was detected only once. This sequence joins TRBV11-2 and TRBJ1-6; D is undetermined. V dropped 0 bases and J dropped 7 bases, with 10 bases sitting between them. Germline V gene lookup returns CDR1 SGHAT and CDR2 FQNNGV. This CDR3 has 15 residues. In DNA form, the CDR3 reads TGTGCCAGCAGCTTAGATCGGGGAGGAAATTCACCCCTCCACTTT. It specifies CASSLDRGGNSPLHF.

V and J are TRBV5-1 and TRBJ1-4, with 7 bases aligning to TRBD1. Germline CDR1 reads SGHRS; CDR2 reads YFSETQ. CDR3 size: 13 residues. Trimming at V came to 4 bases and at J to 6 bases, leaving 3 bases not matched to a gene. CDR3 nucleotide sequence: TGCGCCAGCAGCCCAGGGACAGATGAAAAACTGTTTTTT. Protein product: CASSPGTDEKLFF.

The chain has TRBV2 and TRBJ1-1; perhaps TRBD1 as D (6 bases). Germline CDR1 and CDR2: SNHLY and FYNNEI. The V and J ends lost 4 bases and 3 bases respectively, with 9 bases between them. The CDR3 extends over 13 amino acids. CDR3 loop: CASSVYRDTEAFF. CDR3 nucleotides: TGTGCCAGCAGTGTGTACAGGGACACTGAAGCTTTCTTT. Supplemented by reference TRBV2 and TRBJ1-1, the full variable domain reads EPEVTQTPSHQVTQMGQEVILRCVPISNHLYFYWYRQILGQKVEFLVSFYNNEISEKSEIFDDQFSVERPDGSNFTLKIRSTKLEDSAMYFCASSVYRDTEAFFGQGTRLTVV.

The chain uses TRBV4-2 and TRBJ1-5, with D possibly being TRBD1 (5 bases). Germline CDR1 reads LGHNA; CDR2 reads YNFKEQ. This CDR3 comprises 15 residues. The V end lost 2 bases, the J end lost 2 bases, and 10 bases lay between the germline ends. CDR3 protein: CASSQQGGGNQPQHF. In nucleotides, the CDR3 is TGTGCCAGCAGCCAACAGGGAGGCGGCAATCAGCCCCAGCATTTT.

V and J are TRBV5-6 and TRBJ2-7, with 9 bases fitting TRBD1. The CDR3 has 16 residues. CDR1 SGHDT and CDR2 YYEEEE come from the germline V gene. V was clipped by 6 bases and J by 3 bases; unmatched bases: 13. The CDR3 protein is CASTPPTGTGIYEQYF. As DNA, the CDR3 is TGTGCCAGCACCCCACCTACCGGGACAGGGATCTACGAGCAGTACTTC.

This sequence joins TRBV28 and TRBJ1-2; D might be TRBD1 (6 bases). Germline values: CDR1 MDHEN, CDR2 SYDVKM. This CDR3 spans 16 amino acids. Trimming shortened V by 6 bases and J by 0 bases, and 17 bases separated the two germline ends. The CDR3 DNA follows: TGTGCCAGCAGGGAAAGCAGGGCAGGGGCTAACTATGGCTACACCTTC. This encodes CASRESRAGANYGYTF.

For the CDR3, the DNA is TGCGCCAGCAGCTTGGTGGCAAGCTCTGGAAACACCATATATTTT. This translates into CASSLVASSGNTIYF. The V gene is TRBV5-1, the J gene TRBJ1-3; D gene ambiguous. This CDR3 has 15 amino acids. The V end lost 0 bases, the J end lost 0 bases, and 7 bases lay between the germline ends. Germline V lookup: CDR1 SGHRS, CDR2 YFSETQ. Filled out from reference TRBV5-1 and TRBJ1-3, the complete variable domain reads KAGVTQTPRYLIKTRGQQVTLSCSPISGHRSVSWYQQTPGQGLQFLFEYFSETQRNKGNFPGRFSGRQFSNSRSEMNVSTLELGDSALYLCASSLVASSGNTIYFGEGSWLTVV.